This T cell receptor beta chain is drawn from a study of cytomegalovirus exposure and HLA in healthy donors. Those who donated were healthy bone marrow donors. The V segment lost 5 bases and the J segment 9 bases; nucleotides outside the gene matches: 11. Germline CDR1 reads SNHLY; CDR2 reads FYNNEI. The CDR3 length is 15 residues. In the PCR, 60 Vbeta and 13 Jbeta primers were used. Using immunoSEQ multiplex PCR, the repertoire was profiled, and TCRdb retains in-frame clones only, with some absent. The data show around 130,000 clones, about four fifths seen once. Sequenced: PBMCs. The sequence derives from a young man in good health and CMV-seronegative. The V call is TRBV2, the J call TRBJ1-5; 9 bases match TRBD1. CDR3 region: CASSPGTGNDLPQHF. DNA for the CDR3: TGTGCCAGCAGTCCTGGGACAGGGAATGATTTGCCCCAGCATTTT. Using reference TRBV2 and TRBJ1-5 for the parts outside the CDR3, the full variable domain is EPEVTQTPSHQVTQMGQEVILRCVPISNHLYFYWYRQILGQKVEFLVSFYNNEISEKSEIFDDQFSVERPDGSNFTLKIRSTKLEDSAMYFCASSPGTGNDLPQHFGDGTRLSIL.